This T cell receptor (beta chain) was profiled in a study of blood T cell repertoires in COVID-19. Overall study: From T cells, B-cell-depleted T cells, or PBMCs came the material, which was cDNA or gDNA.

V lost 5 bases to trimming and J lost 5 bases, with 15 bases between them. CDR1 SGHAT and CDR2 FQNNGV come from the germline V gene. The length of the CDR3 is 14 residues. Original methodology: It was from reference gene primer amplification that nucleated cell counts were estimated. Clones were read by immunoSEQ multiplex PCR, and TCRdb kept only the in-frame ones, dropping some. Clone size and V and J calls were adopted from that table, with D and trimming inferred from the DNA. The repertoire holds about 410,000 clones, with about 88% as singletons. Sequenced: peripheral blood. This sequence joins TRBV11-2 and TRBJ2-5; D is possibly TRBD2 (5 bases). The TCR originated in a woman in her forties with COVID-19, enrolled during active disease. The CDR3, as DNA: TGTGCCAGCAGCCTCGGGATTTACGGGGAGACCCAGTACTTC. This codes for CASSLGIYGETQYF.